These 18 T cell receptor beta chains were sequenced from one sample in a study of vaccination and CD4 T cells after COVID-19. Treatment defined: roughly 11-day PBMC culture with coronavirus spike peptide pools or control peptides (ViraFEST assay). An Oncomine TCR Beta short-read assay was used to sequence the DNA from cultured CD4+ T cells. TCRdb reprocessed the PCR reads with MiXCR, giving one entry per CDR3 protein. Among 11,000 to 15,000 distinct CDR3 sequences, about 61% were seen once, and the ten largest hold 7.4%. No antigens are known for them. The sample consisted of CD4+ T cells from blood, cultured in vitro. The receptors stem from a human donor who had recovered from COVID-19.

The sample holds a few counts of this clonotype. The rearrangement joins TRBV24-1 to TRBJ2-3; 8 nucleotides match TRBD1. V was clipped by 3 bases and J by 3 bases; unmatched bases: 4. Looked up from germline, CDR1 is KGHDR and CDR2 is SFDVKD. This CDR3 has 15 residues. CDR3 protein: CATSDPGQGTDTQYF. The CDR3 nucleotides are TGTGCCACCAGTGATCCTGGACAGGGAACAGATACGCAGTATTTT.

This rearrangement joins TRBV4-1 to TRBJ2-5; no definite D call. Trimming cost V 4 bases and J 2 bases, with 11 bases left between them. The CDR3 is 14 amino acids. Germline CDR1 reads MGHRA; CDR2 reads YSYEKL. The CDR3 sequence: CASSPSGRQETQYF. CDR3 DNA sequence: TGCGCCAGCAGCCCCTCCGGACGTCAAGAGACCCAGTACTTC.

This chain joins TRBV7-8 and TRBJ2-2; 10 positions agree with TRBD1. Germline V gene sequence: CDR1 SGHVS, CDR2 FQNEAQ. V dropped 5 bases and J dropped 2; count of bases not matched to a gene: 5. The CDR3 extends over 16 amino acids. CDR3 residues: CASSRRDRGNTGELFF. CDR3 in DNA: TGTGCCAGCAGCCGTAGGGACAGGGGCAACACCGGGGAGCTGTTTTTT.

The chain has TRBV7-3 and TRBJ2-2; D call uncertain. Germline lookup yields CDR1 SGHTA and CDR2 FQGTGA. Trimming removed 7 bases at V and 0 bases at J, with 6 bases between. The CDR3 loop spans 13 amino acids. DNA of the CDR3: TGTGCCAGCAAGGCAGCGAACACCGGGGAGCTGTTTTTT. This encodes CASKAANTGELFF.

This clonotype showed up just a few times. This chain uses TRBV7-2 with TRBJ2-1; the D is unclear. The CDR3 contains 15 residues. The V gene's germline CDR1 is SGHTA and CDR2 FQGNSA. V gave up 5 bases and J gave up 0 bases, with 11 bases separating them. CDR3 protein: CASSRISSSYNEQFF. The CDR3 DNA reads TGTGCCAGCAGCCGGATTTCTAGCTCCTACAATGAGCAGTTCTTC.

This clonotype was found a few times. The gene calls are TRBV2 and TRBJ2-1; tentative D call: TRBD2 (7 bases). CDR1 and CDR2 (germline): SNHLY, FYNNEI. The CDR3 runs 14 residues. V gave up 6 bases and J gave up 8 bases, with 17 bases separating them. The CDR3 sequence: CASRRGEGQDEQFF. CDR3 DNA sequence: TGTGCCAGCAGGAGGGGGGAGGGCCAGGATGAGCAGTTCTTC.

This chain links TRBV7-8 with TRBJ1-5; D gene ambiguous. This CDR3 has 13 residues. V dropped 0 bases and J dropped 7 bases, with 7 bases sitting between them. Germline CDR1 reads SGHVS; CDR2 reads FQNEAQ. The CDR3 region has the DNA TGTGCCAGCAGCTTAGCGTTGGAGCAGCCCCAGCATTTT. Protein sequence: CASSLALEQPQHF. Supplemented by reference TRBV7-8 and TRBJ1-5, the full variable domain reads GAGVSQSPRYKVAKRGQDVALRCDPISGHVSLFWYQQALGQGPEFLTYFQNEAQLDKSGLPSDRFFAERPEGSVSTLKIQRTQQEDSAVYLCASSLALEQPQHFGDGTRLSIL.

This clonotype appeared a few times. V usage is TRBV6-5 and J usage is TRBJ1-1; tentative D call: TRBD1 (6 bases). Trimming cost V 0 bases and J 9 bases, with 14 bases left between them. The length of the CDR3 is 14 residues. Germline lookup yields CDR1 MNHEY and CDR2 SVGAGI. Written as DNA, the CDR3 is TGTGCCAGCAGTTACTCTAGCGGCAGGGGTAAAGCTTTCTTT. As protein: CASSYSSGRGKAFF.

This clonotype came up a few times. V is TRBV7-3 and J is TRBJ2-4; 8 bases fit TRBD2. The CDR3 has 15 residues. V trimming: 4 bases; J trimming: 1 base; junction bases outside the gene matches: 3. Germline V CDR1 and CDR2: SGHTA, FQGTGA. CDR3 sequence reads: CASSSGLEAKNIQYF. The DNA of the CDR3 is TGTGCCAGCAGCTCGGGACTAGAGGCCAAAAACATTCAGTACTTC.

This clonotype was seen a few times. The V call is TRBV7-2, the J call TRBJ2-2; 7 nucleotides align to TRBD2. With 5 bases clipped from V and 6 bases from J, the junction kept 12 bases outside the gene matches. CDR1 is SGHTA, CDR2 FQGNSA, per germline. The CDR3 sequence is 16 residues long. The CDR3 region has the DNA TGTGCCAGCAGCGGCCGGGACTACCTTGTACCCGGGGAGCTGTTTTTT. The encoded protein is CASSGRDYLVPGELFF.

J is TRBJ1-5 and V is TRBV6-1; 8 bases are shared with TRBD1. CDR3 length: 18 residues. CDR1 is MNHNS, CDR2 SASEGT, per germline. J gave up 1 base and V 3 bases, and 11 bases lay outside the gene matches. The CDR3 loop reads CASSELRDRRLSNQPQHF. DNA for the CDR3: TGTGCCAGCAGTGAGCTCCGGGACAGGAGACTGAGCAATCAGCCCCAGCATTTT.

This clonotype showed up just a few times. V and J are TRBV28 and TRBJ1-5; 7 bases fit TRBD1. Germline V gene sequence: CDR1 MDHEN, CDR2 SYDVKM. The length of the CDR3 is 16 residues. After removal of 2 bases from V and 1 base from J, the junction contained 5 bases not matched to a gene. This CDR3 is CASSLTAGGSNQPQHF. CDR3 nucleotides: TGTGCCAGCAGTTTAACCGCAGGGGGGAGCAATCAGCCCCAGCATTTT.

The chain combines TRBV5-1 with TRBJ2-1; TRBD1 agrees at 10 bases. The CDR3 extends over 17 amino acids. CDR1 and CDR2 from the germline V gene are SGHRS and YFSETQ. The trim removed 0 bases at V and 3 bases at J, leaving 6 bases unmatched. The chain's CDR3 is CASSLDSGQGGYNEQFF. The CDR3 coding sequence is TGCGCCAGCAGCTTGGATTCCGGACAGGGGGGCTACAATGAGCAGTTCTTC.

This chain joins TRBV30 and TRBJ1-5, with D possibly matching TRBD1 (5 bases). Germline CDR1 GTSNPN, CDR2 SVGIG (reference sequence). CDR3 length equals 13 residues. The V end lost 3 bases, the J end lost 2 bases, and 8 bases lay between the germline ends. In DNA form, the CDR3 reads TGTGCCTGGAGCGGGGACGGCAATCAGCCCCAGCATTTT. Translated: CAWSGDGNQPQHF.

The J gene is TRBJ1-2, the V gene TRBV7-9; D ambiguous. V dropped 5 bases and J dropped 3 bases, with 10 bases sitting between them. Germline CDR1 reads SEHNR; CDR2 reads FQNEAQ (reference sequence). The CDR3 is 13 amino acids. The CDR3 DNA sequence: TGTGCCAGCAGCCGAGGACGGGACTATGGCTACACCTTC. It encodes CASSRGRDYGYTF.

V and J are TRBV28 and TRBJ2-5; D possibly corresponds to TRBD2 (5 bases). Deletions cut 2 bases from V and 3 bases from J, with 16 bases between. This CDR3 has 16 residues. Per the germline V gene, CDR1 is MDHEN and CDR2 is SYDVKM. CDR3 in amino acids: CASSLGYGAEEETQYF. The CDR3 region has the DNA TGTGCCAGCAGTTTAGGCTATGGAGCGGAGGAAGAGACCCAGTACTTC.

V gene TRBV27 combines with J gene TRBJ1-5; D not certain. This CDR3 spans 12 amino acids. Germline CDR1 reads MNHEY; CDR2 reads SMNVEV (reference sequence). Trimming cost V 4 bases and J 7 bases, with 8 bases left between them. The CDR3 coding sequence is TGTGCCAGCAGTTCCCTAGGGCAGCCCCAGCATTTT. Its protein product is CASSSLGQPQHF.

For this clonotype: Sequence at one end of the junction differs from germline and may be a read error. The chain recombines TRBV2 with TRBJ1-1; D ambiguous. Germline lookup yields CDR1 SNHLY and CDR2 FYNNEI. The CDR3 loop spans 14 amino acids. The CDR3 reads CASKAIVGNTEAFF. Written as DNA, the CDR3 is TGTGCGAGCAAGGCGATTGTGGGGAACACTGAAGCTTTCTTT.